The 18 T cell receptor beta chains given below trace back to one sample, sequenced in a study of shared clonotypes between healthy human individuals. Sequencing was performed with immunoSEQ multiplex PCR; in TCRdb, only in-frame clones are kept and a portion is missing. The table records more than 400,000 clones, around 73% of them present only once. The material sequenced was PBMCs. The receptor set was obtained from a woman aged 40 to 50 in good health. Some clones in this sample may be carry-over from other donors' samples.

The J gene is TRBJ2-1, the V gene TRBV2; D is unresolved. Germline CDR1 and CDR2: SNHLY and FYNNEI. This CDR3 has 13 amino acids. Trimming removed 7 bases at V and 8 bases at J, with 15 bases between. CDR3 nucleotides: TGTGCCAGCACAAGGGAATTCGCCGATGAGCAGTTCTTC. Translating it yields CASTREFADEQFF.

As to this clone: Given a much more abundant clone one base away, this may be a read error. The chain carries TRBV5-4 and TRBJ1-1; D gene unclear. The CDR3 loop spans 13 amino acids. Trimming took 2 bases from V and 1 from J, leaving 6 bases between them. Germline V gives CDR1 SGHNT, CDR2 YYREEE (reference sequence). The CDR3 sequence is CASSFSRNTEAFF. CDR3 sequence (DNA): TGTGCCAGCAGCTTTTCCAGGAACACTGAAGCTTTCTTT.

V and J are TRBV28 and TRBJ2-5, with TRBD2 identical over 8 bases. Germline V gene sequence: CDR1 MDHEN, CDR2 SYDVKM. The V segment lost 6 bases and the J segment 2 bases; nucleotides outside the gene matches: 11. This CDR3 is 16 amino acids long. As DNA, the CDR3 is TGTGCCAGCAGGATCGGGAGGGCCCGGGGACAAGAGACCCAGTACTTC. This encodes CASRIGRARGQETQYF.

The CDR3 loop is CASIRQGAYEQYF. CDR3 DNA: TGTGCCAGCATCCGACAGGGGGCCTACGAGCAGTACTTC. V and J are TRBV6-1 and TRBJ2-7, with TRBD1 matching 9 bases. Per the germline V gene, CDR1 is MNHNS and CDR2 is SASEGT. The CDR3 loop spans 13 amino acids. The J segment lost 2 bases and the V segment lost 7 bases, leaving 3 bases of the junction unmatched.

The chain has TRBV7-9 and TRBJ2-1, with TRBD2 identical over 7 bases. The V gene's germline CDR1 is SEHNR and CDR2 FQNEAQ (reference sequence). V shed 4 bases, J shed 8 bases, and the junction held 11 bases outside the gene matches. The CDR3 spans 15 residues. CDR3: CASSSTRLAWDEQFF. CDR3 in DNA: TGTGCCAGCAGCTCCACCCGACTAGCATGGGATGAGCAGTTCTTC.

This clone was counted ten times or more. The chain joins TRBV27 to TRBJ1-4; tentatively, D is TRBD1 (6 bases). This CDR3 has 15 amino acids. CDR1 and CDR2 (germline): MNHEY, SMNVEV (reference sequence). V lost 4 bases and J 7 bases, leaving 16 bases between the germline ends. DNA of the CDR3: TGTGCCAGCAGTTCGTACAGGGTTGGGGGTGAAAAACTGTTTTTT. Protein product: CASSSYRVGGEKLFF.

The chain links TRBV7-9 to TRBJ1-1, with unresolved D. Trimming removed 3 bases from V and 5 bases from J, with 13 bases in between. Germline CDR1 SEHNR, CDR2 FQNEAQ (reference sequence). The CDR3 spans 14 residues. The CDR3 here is CASSFSTRGTEAFF. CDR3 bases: TGTGCCAGCAGCTTCTCGACCCGTGGGACTGAAGCTTTCTTT.

CDR3 bases: TGTGCCAGTAGTACCAAAGGGGTGGGGAACACTGAAGCTTTCTTT. Its translation is CASSTKGVGNTEAFF. The chain links TRBV19 to TRBJ1-1; D might be TRBD1 (5 bases). In germline, CDR1 is LNHDA, CDR2 SQIVND (reference sequence). V was clipped by 4 bases and J by 1 base, with 13 bases between them. The CDR3 spans 15 residues. Full variable domain (missing parts from reference TRBV19 and TRBJ1-1): DGGITQSPKYLFRKEGQNVTLSCEQNLNHDAMYWYRQDPGQGLRLIYYSQIVNDFQKGDIAEGYSVSREKKESFPLTVTSAQKNPTAFYLCASSTKGVGNTEAFFGQGTRLTVV.

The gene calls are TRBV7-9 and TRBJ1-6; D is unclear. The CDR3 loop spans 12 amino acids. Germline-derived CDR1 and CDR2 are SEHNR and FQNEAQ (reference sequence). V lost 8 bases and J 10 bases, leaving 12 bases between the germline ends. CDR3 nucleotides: TGTGCCAGCGGGAACACGGGGTCACCCCTCCACTTT. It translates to CASGNTGSPLHF.

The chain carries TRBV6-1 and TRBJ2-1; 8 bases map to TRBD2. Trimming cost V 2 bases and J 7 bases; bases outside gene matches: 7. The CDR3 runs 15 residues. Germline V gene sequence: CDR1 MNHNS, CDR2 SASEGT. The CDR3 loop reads CASSEQLGLGNEQFF. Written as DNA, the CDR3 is TGTGCCAGCAGTGAACAGTTGGGACTAGGAAATGAGCAGTTCTTC.

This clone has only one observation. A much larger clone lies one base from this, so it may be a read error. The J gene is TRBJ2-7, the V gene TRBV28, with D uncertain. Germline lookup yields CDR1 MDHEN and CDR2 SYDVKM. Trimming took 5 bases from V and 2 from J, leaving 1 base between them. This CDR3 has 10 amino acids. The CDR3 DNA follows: TGTGCCAGCAGTGCCTACGAGCAGTACTTC. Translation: CASSAYEQYF.

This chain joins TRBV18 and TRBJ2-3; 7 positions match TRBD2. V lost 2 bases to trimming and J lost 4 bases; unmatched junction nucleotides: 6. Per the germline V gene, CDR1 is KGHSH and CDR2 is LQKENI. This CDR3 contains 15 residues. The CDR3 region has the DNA TGTGCCAGCTCACCAGGCGGGAGCGGTCCAGATACGCAGTATTTT. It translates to CASSPGGSGPDTQYF.

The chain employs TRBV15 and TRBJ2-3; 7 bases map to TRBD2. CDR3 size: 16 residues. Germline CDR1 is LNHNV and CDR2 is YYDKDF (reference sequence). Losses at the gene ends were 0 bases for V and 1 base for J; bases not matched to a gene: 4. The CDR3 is CATSREWGGGTDTQYF. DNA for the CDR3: TGTGCCACCAGCAGAGAATGGGGAGGGGGCACAGATACGCAGTATTTT.

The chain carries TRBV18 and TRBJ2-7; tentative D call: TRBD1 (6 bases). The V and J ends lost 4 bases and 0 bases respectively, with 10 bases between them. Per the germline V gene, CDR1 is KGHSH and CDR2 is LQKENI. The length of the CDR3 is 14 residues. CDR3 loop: CASSQDRASYEQYF. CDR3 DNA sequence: TGTGCCAGCTCACAGGACAGAGCCTCCTACGAGCAGTACTTC.

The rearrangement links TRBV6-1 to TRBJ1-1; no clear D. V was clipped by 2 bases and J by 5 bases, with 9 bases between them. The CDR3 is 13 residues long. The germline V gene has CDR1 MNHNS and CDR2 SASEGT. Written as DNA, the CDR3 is TGTGCCAGCAGTGAACAAGGTAGGACTGAAGCTTTCTTT. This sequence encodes CASSEQGRTEAFF.

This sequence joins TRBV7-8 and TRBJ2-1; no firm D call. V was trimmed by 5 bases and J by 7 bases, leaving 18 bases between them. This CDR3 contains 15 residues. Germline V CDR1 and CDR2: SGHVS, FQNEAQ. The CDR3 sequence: CASSQEGLHRNEQFF. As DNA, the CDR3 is TGTGCCAGCAGCCAAGAAGGGCTCCATAGGAATGAGCAGTTCTTC.

In nucleotides, the CDR3 is TGTGCTAGTGGTTTGTCTAGCGGGAGTATTGATACGCAGTATTTT. It encodes CASGLSSGSIDTQYF. The genes are TRBV12-5 and TRBJ2-3; 10 nucleotides line up with TRBD2. Trimming took 2 bases from V and 6 from J; bases not matched to a gene: 5. This CDR3 has 15 residues. Germline loops: CDR1 LGHNT, CDR2 FRNRAP.

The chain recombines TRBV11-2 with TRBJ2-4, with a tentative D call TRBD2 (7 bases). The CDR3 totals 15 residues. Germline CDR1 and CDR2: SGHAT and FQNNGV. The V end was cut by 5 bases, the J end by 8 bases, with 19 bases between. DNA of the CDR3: TGTGCCAGCAGCCCCCGAGGGGGGGGCCTTGACATTCAGTACTTC. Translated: CASSPRGGGLDIQYF.